What follows describes a single TCR beta chain. The entry originates in a study of blood T cell repertoires in COVID-19. The CDR3 is made up of 15 amino acids. The ends lost 5 bases at V and 4 bases at J; junction bases unmatched: 4. CDR1 is LNHNV and CDR2 is YYDKDF in the germline V gene (reference sequence). Recovered participants had two consecutive negative NP/OP PCR tests, healthcare professional clearance, or symptom resolution. Libraries were prepared by immunoSEQ multiplex PCR; TCRdb keeps only in-frame clonotypes and omits some of them. The table includes over 250,000 clones, about nine tenths detected once.

This chain uses TRBV15 with TRBJ2-1, with 11 bases that match TRBD2. The TCR comes from a man between 60 and 70 years old who had recovered from COVID-19. The sample comprised PBMCs or T cells enriched from blood (not recorded which). CDR3 sequence: CATSGGTSGYNEQFF. Here the CDR3 DNA reads TGTGCCACCAGCGGAGGGACTAGCGGATACAATGAGCAGTTCTTC.